This is a list of T cell receptor beta chains from one sample in a study of blood T cells in healthy people across ages. TCRdb re-called the 5' RACE reads with MiXCR, one entry per CDR3 protein. The sample shows about 1,500,000 distinct CDR3 sequences, roughly 45% of them seen only once. The sequenced sample consisted of blood. These receptor sequences come from a woman aged 18-29 years in good health. Each CDR3 is given with its conserved first and last residue. Each record gives: V gene, J gene, CDR3 protein.

v_call: TRBV20-1; j_call: TRBJ2-3; cdr3_aa: CSAPGGSGVTDTQYF
v_call: TRBV28; j_call: TRBJ1-2; cdr3_aa: CASSSLAGQGEVGYTF
v_call: TRBV4-1; j_call: TRBJ1-4; cdr3_aa: CASSLLGRVNNEKLFF
v_call: TRBV5-5; j_call: TRBJ1-4; cdr3_aa: CASSLQGQTTNEKLFF
v_call: TRBV28; j_call: TRBJ2-7; cdr3_aa: CASGGPGQGVSYEQYF
v_call: TRBV6-1; j_call: TRBJ1-1; cdr3_aa: CASEKGGRLRAFF
v_call: TRBV15; j_call: TRBJ2-7; cdr3_aa: CATSRASYEQYF
v_call: TRBV11-2; j_call: TRBJ2-7; cdr3_aa: CASSSGQGAIYEQYF
v_call: TRBV7-9; j_call: TRBJ2-7; cdr3_aa: CASSLAGGLAAYEQYF
v_call: TRBV20-1; j_call: TRBJ1-6; cdr3_aa: CSAMTGGAINSPLHF
v_call: TRBV4-1; j_call: TRBJ2-1; cdr3_aa: CASSQASGGNEQFF
v_call: TRBV20-1; j_call: TRBJ2-1; cdr3_aa: CSAPEGSGAPYNEQFF
v_call: TRBV7-9; j_call: TRBJ2-5; cdr3_aa: CASTPSGETQYF
v_call: TRBV10-3; j_call: TRBJ1-6; cdr3_aa: CAISEVNSPLHF
v_call: TRBV20-1; j_call: TRBJ1-2; cdr3_aa: CSAKGNLDYGYTF
v_call: TRBV9; j_call: TRBJ2-3; cdr3_aa: CASSVASSTTGTDTQYF
v_call: TRBV27; j_call: TRBJ2-7; cdr3_aa: CASSLGTPVSYEQYF
v_call: TRBV2; j_call: TRBJ2-3; cdr3_aa: CASRYEDTQYF
v_call: TRBV28; j_call: TRBJ1-2; cdr3_aa: CASSAFAGQGAYGYTF
v_call: TRBV9; j_call: TRBJ1-3; cdr3_aa: CASSAKTGGLSSGNTIYF
v_call: TRBV5-1; j_call: TRBJ2-4; cdr3_aa: CASSLGHGQGIQYF
v_call: TRBV15; j_call: TRBJ1-1; cdr3_aa: CATGPDSPQSTEAFF
v_call: TRBV12-3/TRBV12-4; j_call: TRBJ2-5; cdr3_aa: CASSPGEMQYF
v_call: TRBV6-2/TRBV6-3; j_call: TRBJ2-7; cdr3_aa: CASRTVYEQYF
v_call: TRBV4-2; j_call: TRBJ2-1; cdr3_aa: CASSQEIQREIYNEQFF
v_call: TRBV7-2; j_call: TRBJ2-1; cdr3_aa: CASSLHAGTANYNEQFF
v_call: TRBV4-1; j_call: TRBJ1-2; cdr3_aa: CASSPDPTSPYGYTF